These 19 T cell receptor beta chains were all obtained from the same sample, sequenced in a study of blood T cell repertoires in COVID-19. The protocol was immunoSEQ multiplex PCR, while the TCRdb copy is restricted to in-frame clones and leaves out a portion. Among roughly 100,000 clones listed, around four fifths were seen once. The sequencing input was peripheral blood. These receptor sequences come from a human donor in a cohort sampled during active COVID-19.

CDR3 bases: TGTGCCAGCAGCTTAGGGACTTTTTCAAGTGCGCAGTATTTT. It translates to CASSLGTFSSAQYF. The chain combines TRBV5-6 with TRBJ2-3; possible D gene TRBD2, 6 bases. The ends were cut back, 2 bases at V and 10 bases at J, with 17 bases in the middle. This CDR3 has 14 amino acids. Germline V gives CDR1 SGHDT, CDR2 YYEEEE.

The chain uses TRBV11-2 and TRBJ1-1; tentative D call: TRBD1 (6 bases). This CDR3 region has 15 residues. Trimming shortened V by 4 bases and J by 0 bases, and 12 bases separated the two germline ends. In germline, CDR1 is SGHAT, CDR2 FQNNGV. The chain's CDR3 is CASSYGQTMNTEAFF. The CDR3, as DNA: TGTGCCAGCAGCTACGGACAGACCATGAACACTGAAGCTTTCTTT.

The rearrangement links TRBV19 to TRBJ1-3; D perhaps matches TRBD1 (6 bases). This CDR3 is built from 16 residues. Trimming left V 3 bases short and J 4 bases short, with 16 bases between. The germline V gene encodes CDR1 LNHDA and CDR2 SQIVND (reference sequence). The CDR3 coding sequence is TGTGCCAGTAGTATTGGGGGCCTCCAAGCAGGAAACACCATATATTTT. It is translated as CASSIGGLQAGNTIYF.

This clone has a handful of counts. This rearrangement joins TRBV6-2 or TRBV6-3 to TRBJ2-7; D remains ambiguous. The CDR3 has 13 amino acids. Trimming took off 7 bases at V and 4 bases at J, with 14 bases between the two ends. Germline assignment: CDR1 MNHEY and CDR2 SVGEGT. The CDR3 here is CASTPQAPYEQYF. CDR3 DNA sequence: TGTGCCAGCACCCCCCAGGCGCCATACGAGCAGTACTTC.

In DNA form, the CDR3 reads TGTGCCAGCAGCTTAGCGGCAGGGGAGGAGACCCAGTACTTC. Residues: CASSLAAGEETQYF. The chain carries TRBV7-2 and TRBJ2-5; possibly TRBD1 for D (6 bases). The CDR3 loop spans 14 amino acids. From germline, CDR1 is SGHTA and CDR2 FQGNSA. V was shortened by 0 bases and J by 5 bases, with 10 bases between the two germline ends.

The gene calls are TRBV2 and TRBJ1-6, with 8 bases lining up with TRBD1. Losses at the gene ends were 2 bases for V and 7 bases for J; bases not matched to a gene: 4. Germline V gene lookup returns CDR1 SNHLY and CDR2 FYNNEI. The CDR3 is 15 amino acids. The CDR3 reads CASSENRGYNSPLHF. CDR3 DNA sequence: TGTGCCAGCAGTGAAAACAGGGGGTACAATTCACCCCTCCACTTT.

V is TRBV11-3 and J is TRBJ2-7; TRBD1 aligns across 7 bases. CDR1 is SGHNT and CDR2 is YENEEA in the germline V gene. The J segment lost 2 bases and the V segment lost 5 bases, leaving 3 bases of the junction unmatched. This CDR3 has 13 amino acids. In DNA, the CDR3 is TGTGCCAGCAGCCCAGGGACAGCCTACGAGCAGTACTTC. Amino acid sequence: CASSPGTAYEQYF.

This clone was seen once. The chain is built from TRBV30 and TRBJ1-1, with D possibly matching TRBD1 (6 bases). Trimming left V 4 bases short and J 1 base short, with 16 bases between. The germline CDR1 and CDR2 sequences are GTSNPN and SVGIG (reference sequence). CDR3 size: 15 residues. As DNA, the CDR3 is TGTGCCTGGAATCCCCTGGGCAGGGGGAACACTGAAGCTTTCTTT. This encodes CAWNPLGRGNTEAFF.

Remarks on this clone: Distinct nucleotide sequences in the sample also encode this CDR3. The chain links TRBV29-1 to TRBJ2-7, with 7 bases fitting TRBD1. Germline V lookup: CDR1 SQVTM, CDR2 ANQGSEA. This CDR3 comprises 13 residues. V dropped 3 bases and J dropped 2; count of bases not matched to a gene: 4. The CDR3: CSVEGQGAYEQYF. The DNA for the CDR3 is TGCAGCGTTGAGGGGCAGGGGGCCTACGAGCAGTACTTC.

CDR3 residues: CASSRRGAQNTGELFF. The CDR3 nucleotides are TGTGCCAGCAGTCGACGGGGGGCCCAGAACACCGGGGAGCTGTTTTTT. The chain uses TRBV27 and TRBJ2-2; tentatively, D is TRBD2 (7 bases). Germline V gene data show CDR1 as MNHEY and CDR2 as SMNVEV (reference sequence). The CDR3 is made up of 16 amino acids. Deletions cut 5 bases from V and 1 base from J, with 14 bases between.

The chain couples TRBV5-1 to TRBJ2-7; 7 bases align to TRBD1. The CDR3 loop spans 15 amino acids. Losses at the gene ends were 10 bases for V and 5 bases for J; bases not matched to a gene: 18. Germline V gives CDR1 SGHRS, CDR2 YFSETQ. Written as DNA, the CDR3 is TGCGCCTCCTCGCTCACAGGGGTGGCGTCGAACGAGCAGTACTTC. Its protein product is CASSLTGVASNEQYF.

This rearrangement joins TRBV27 to TRBJ2-7; possible D gene TRBD1, 6 bases. The length of the CDR3 is 12 residues. Trimming took off 6 bases at V and 6 bases at J, with 12 bases between the two ends. Germline V lookup: CDR1 MNHEY, CDR2 SMNVEV (reference sequence). CDR3 coding DNA: TGTGCCAGCAGACGGACAGATTTCGAGCAGTACTTC. Residues: CASRRTDFEQYF.

The V call is TRBV7-9, the J call TRBJ1-1, with D perhaps matching TRBD1 (5 bases). V lost 6 bases to trimming and J lost 3 bases, with 11 bases between them. Germline V gene lookup returns CDR1 SEHNR and CDR2 FQNEAQ (reference sequence). The CDR3 has 13 amino acids. The CDR3 is CASRRGGDTEAFF. The DNA of the CDR3 is TGTGCCAGCAGGAGGGGAGGAGACACTGAAGCTTTCTTT.

The J gene is TRBJ2-1, the V gene TRBV2; 14 bases are shared with TRBD2. Germline values: CDR1 SNHLY, CDR2 FYNNEI. The CDR3 is made up of 13 amino acids. V lost 11 bases, J lost 8 bases, and 5 bases stayed unmatched. The CDR3 sequence is CAGLAGGVDEQFF. In DNA, the CDR3 is TGTGCCGGACTAGCGGGGGGTGTAGATGAGCAGTTCTTC. Full variable domain (missing parts from reference TRBV2 and TRBJ2-1): EPEVTQTPSHQVTQMGQEVILRCVPISNHLYFYWYRQILGQKVEFLVSFYNNEISEKSEIFDDQFSVERPDGSNFTLKIRSTKLEDSAMYFCAGLAGGVDEQFFGPGTRLTVL.

Here the CDR3 reads CASSIEKLSRNSPLHF. In nucleotides, the CDR3 is TGTGCCAGTAGTATAGAAAAGTTGTCGCGGAATTCACCCCTCCACTTT. This chain joins TRBV19 and TRBJ1-6, with D unresolved. From germline, CDR1 is LNHDA and CDR2 SQIVND (reference sequence). V lost 0 bases to trimming and J lost 7 bases, with 13 bases between them. The CDR3 totals 16 residues.

V usage is TRBV19 and J usage is TRBJ1-6, with no clear D. The germline gives CDR1 LNHDA, CDR2 SQIVND (reference sequence). The length of the CDR3 is 16 residues. Trimming left V 0 bases short and J 14 bases short, with 20 bases between. CDR3 loop: CASSIDLASTPTTLHF. The CDR3 coding sequence is TGTGCCAGTAGTATAGATCTGGCCTCGACCCCCACTACCCTCCACTTT.

This rearrangement joins TRBV7-2 to TRBJ2-7; D remains unclear. Germline assignment: CDR1 SGHTA and CDR2 FQGNSA. Trimming stripped 1 base from V and 6 bases from J, with 16 bases between. This CDR3 has 15 residues. CDR3 protein: CASSLVGGQTAEQYF. The CDR3 nucleotides read TGTGCCAGCAGCTTAGTCGGTGGTCAAACCGCCGAGCAGTACTTC.

As DNA, the CDR3 is TGCGCCAGCAGGGAGGGACAGCCTGGAAGGTATCGCAATCAGCCCCAGCATTTT. Its translation: CASREGQPGRYRNQPQHF. The chain employs TRBV23-1 and TRBJ1-5; 7 positions agree with TRBD1. TRBV23-1 is given ORF status, its function remaining uncertain. V lost 6 bases and J lost 2; bases outside the gene matches: 16. CDR3 length equals 18 residues.

V usage is TRBV6-5 and J usage is TRBJ1-1; D possibly corresponds to TRBD1 (5 bases). Germline CDR1 is MNHEY and CDR2 is SVGAGI. This CDR3 contains 15 residues. V lost 6 bases to trimming and J lost 1 base, with 15 bases between them. The CDR3 DNA sequence: TGTGCCAGCAGCTCTCGGGGGGGTGGGAACACTGAAGCTTTCTTT. This translates into CASSSRGGGNTEAFF.